The rows below give T cell receptor beta chains drawn from one sample of a study of metastatic and nonmetastatic thyroid tumors. Using MiXCR, TCRdb re-called clones from the PCR reads. The sample has about 33,000 clones; 15% to 20% are singletons. Source material: blood. The receptors originated from a male donor with papillary thyroid cancer or a benign thyroid nodule (not recorded which). Some clones in this sample may be carry-over from other donors' samples. The CDR3 runs from the conserved cysteine through the conserved F or W. Each record gives: V gene, clone size, D gene, J gene, CDR3 protein, CDR3 DNA. D genes are given only for firm matches. Part of the rows lack a size; the others show once, few, many or a class for expanded clones.

TRBV6-1,.,TRBD2,TRBJ2-1,CASSPGLAGGYEQFF,TGTGCCAGCAGTCCCGGACTAGCGGGAGGGTATGAGCAGTTCTTC
TRBV27,.,TRBD2,TRBJ2-7,CASYTAREGEQYF,TGTGCCAGCTACACGGCACGGGAGGGGGAGCAGTACTTC
TRBV20-1,.,TRBD2,TRBJ2-2,CSARPVLLAGGKLNTGELFF,TGCAGTGCTAGACCGGTTCTACTAGCGGGAGGTAAATTGAACACCGGGGAGCTGTTTTTT
TRBV6-1,.,TRBD1,TRBJ2-7,CASSIGPGQGIEQYF,TGTGCCAGCAGTATTGGACCGGGACAGGGTATCGAGCAGTACTTC
TRBV5-5,.,.,TRBJ2-2,CASSFGGAPGELFF,TGTGCCAGCAGCTTTGGGGGGGCGCCCGGGGAGCTGTTTTTT
TRBV7-3,.,.,TRBJ2-1,CASSPGSRDEQFF,TGTGCCAGCAGCCCCGGGAGTCGGGATGAGCAGTTCTTC
TRBV28,medium-sized,TRBD2,TRBJ2-7,CASSTSEGGSYEQYF,TGTGCCAGCAGTACTAGCGAGGGTGGCTCCTACGAGCAGTACTTC
TRBV7-9,many,TRBD1,TRBJ2-6,CASTVQGGANVLTF,TGTGCCAGCACCGTACAGGGGGGGGCCAACGTCCTGACTTTC
TRBV28,many,.,TRBJ2-5,CASSTYRGGGVQETQYF,TGTGCCAGCAGTACCTACAGGGGGGGGGGAGTCCAAGAGACCCAGTACTTC
TRBV6-2/TRBV6-3,medium-sized,.,TRBJ1-2,CASSYSSAGGRNFYGYTF,TGTGCCAGCAGTTACTCCTCGGCGGGGGGCAGAAACTTCTATGGCTACACCTTC
TRBV5-5,many,.,TRBJ1-1,CASSLSQTEAFF,TGTGCCAGCAGCTTGTCGCAGACTGAAGCTTTCTTT
TRBV27,many,.,TRBJ1-5,CASRLGAVANQPQHF,TGTGCCAGCAGGTTGGGGGCGGTGGCTAATCAGCCCCAGCATTTT
TRBV11-2,medium-sized,.,TRBJ2-6,CASSFYGANVLTF,TGTGCCAGCAGCTTTTATGGGGCCAACGTCCTGACTTTC
TRBV19,many,.,TRBJ2-1,CASSPGPPLDPFF,TGTGCCAGTAGTCCGGGCCCCCCCTTGGATCCGTTCTTC
TRBV6-4,few,.,TRBJ2-3,CASSAAVSYTDTQYF,TGTGCCAGCAGCGCAGCGGTTTCCTATACAGATACGCAGTATTTT
TRBV3-1,few,TRBD1,TRBJ1-1,CASSRQGGGTEAFF,TGTGCCAGCAGCAGACAGGGAGGGGGCACTGAAGCTTTCTTT
TRBV4-3,many,.,TRBJ1-4,CASSQDWGPGGEKLFF,TGCGCCAGCAGCCAAGATTGGGGGCCTGGAGGGGAAAAACTGTTTTTT
TRBV20-1,many,.,TRBJ1-1,CSARDSGRKNTEAFF,TGCAGTGCTAGAGATTCGGGCAGAAAAAACACTGAAGCTTTCTTT
TRBV19,many,TRBD1,TRBJ2-1,CASSTTGQGSYNEQFF,TGTGCCAGTAGTACGACGGGACAGGGCTCCTACAATGAGCAGTTCTTC
TRBV30,many,.,TRBJ2-2,CAWSVRDGYTGELFF,TGTGCCTGGAGTGTACGGGATGGGTACACCGGGGAGCTGTTTTTT
TRBV19,.,TRBD2,TRBJ2-1,CSSSTPPGRAGVPNEQFF,TGTTCCAGTAGTACCCCTCCGGGGAGGGCGGGAGTCCCGAATGAGCAGTTCTTC
TRBV9,.,.,TRBJ2-3,CAISVDPGSDTQYF,TGTGCCATCAGCGTAGACCCAGGCTCAGATACACAGTATTTT
TRBV5-4,few,.,TRBJ2-7,CASSVGQPSPYEQYF,TGTGCCAGCAGCGTAGGACAGCCCAGCCCCTACGAGCAGTACTTC
TRBV27,few,.,TRBJ2-7,CASSLRYGSYEQYF,TGTGCCAGCAGTCTTAGGTACGGCTCCTACGAGCAGTACTTC
TRBV18,.,TRBD2,TRBJ2-2,CASSPSAVAGSTGELFF,TGTGCCAGCTCACCGTCCGCGGTAGCGGGATCCACCGGGGAGCTGTTTTTT
TRBV6-2/TRBV6-3,few,TRBD1,TRBJ1-2,CASSYRTGGYGYTF,TGTGCCAGCAGTTATAGGACAGGGGGCTATGGCTACACCTTC
TRBV6-1,many,.,TRBJ1-1,CASSTGSLEAFF,TGTGCCAGCAGTACTGGATCTTTAGAAGCTTTCTTT
TRBV12-3/TRBV12-4,few,.,TRBJ1-5,CASVGGVIGSNQPQHF,TGTGCCAGCGTTGGCGGAGTAATTGGAAGCAATCAGCCCCAGCATTTT
TRBV18,many,TRBD1,TRBJ1-4,CASSRSGTAASTNEKLFF,TGTGCCAGCTCGCGATCCGGGACAGCCGCCTCAACTAATGAAAAACTGTTTTTT
TRBV20-1,many,TRBD2,TRBJ2-3,CSALGLAATDTQYF,TGCAGTGCCTTGGGACTAGCAGCCACAGATACGCAGTATTTT
TRBV6-1,few,.,TRBJ2-7,CASRPGAITYEQYF,TGTGCCAGCAGACCAGGCGCTATCACCTACGAGCAGTACTTC
TRBV30,many,TRBD1,TRBJ2-7,CACAGTGDYEQYF,TGTGCCTGTGCCGGGACAGGGGACTACGAGCAGTACTTC
TRBV28,medium-sized,.,TRBJ1-2,CASSAAGGADYGYTF,TGTGCCAGCAGCGCAGCGGGGGGAGCGGACTATGGCTACACCTTC
TRBV6-5,many,TRBD1,TRBJ1-1,CASSYRGQGLNTEAFF,TGTGCCAGCAGTTATCGCGGACAGGGTTTGAACACTGAAGCTTTCTTT
TRBV4-1,many,.,TRBJ1-6,CASSQVSSPLHF,TGCGCCAGCAGCCAAGTCTCATCACCCCTCCACTTT
TRBV7-9,many,.,TRBJ2-1,CASSLAGGLLGEQFF,TGTGCCAGCAGCTTAGCGGGGGGGCTGCTGGGTGAGCAGTTCTTC
TRBV6-5,medium-sized,.,TRBJ1-2,CASSYSINQNYGYTF,TGTGCCAGCAGTTACTCGATTAACCAAAACTATGGCTACACCTTC
TRBV5-1,few,.,TRBJ2-2,CASSLEAHTGELFF,TGCGCCAGCAGCTTGGAAGCTCACACCGGGGAGCTGTTTTTT
TRBV13,.,TRBD2,TRBJ2-2,CASSPKDGGLGTGTGELFF,TGTGCCAGCAGCCCCAAGGACGGGGGACTAGGGACGGGCACCGGGGAGCTGTTTTTT
TRBV12-3/TRBV12-4,many,.,TRBJ2-7,CASARQIYEQYF,TGTGCCAGCGCCCGACAGATCTACGAGCAGTACTTC
TRBV11-2,many,TRBD2,TRBJ2-2,CASGFRGGGPGGELFF,TGTGCCAGCGGATTCCGCGGCGGGGGGCCGGGCGGGGAGCTGTTTTTT
TRBV7-8,many,TRBD2,TRBJ2-1,CASSPGRPSYNEQFF,TGTGCCAGCAGCCCCGGGAGGCCAAGCTACAATGAGCAGTTCTTC
TRBV7-6,many,TRBD1,TRBJ2-1,CASSLGQGYNEQFF,TGTGCTAGCAGCTTGGGACAGGGGTACAATGAGCAGTTCTTC
TRBV30,.,.,TRBJ1-5,CAWSGGKQGREPQHF,TGTGCCTGGAGTGGTGGAAAACAGGGTCGTGAGCCCCAGCATTTT
TRBV2,.,TRBD1,TRBJ2-2,CASRRPGQGKTGELFF,TGTGCCAGCAGAAGACCGGGACAGGGGAAGACCGGGGAGCTGTTTTTT
TRBV12-3/TRBV12-4,many,.,TRBJ1-5,CASSEDNQPQHF,TGTGCCAGCAGTGAGGACAATCAGCCCCAGCATTTT
TRBV28,.,.,TRBJ1-1,CASSLLFGPGAQRNTEAFF,TGTGCCAGCAGTTTACTCTTTGGCCCGGGGGCGCAAAGGAACACTGAAGCTTTCTTT
TRBV4-1,once,.,TRBJ1-2,CASNGGEGYGYTF,TGCGCCAGCAACGGTGGGGAGGGCTATGGCTACACCTTC
TRBV11-2,.,.,TRBJ1-3,CASSLDSPSVNTIYF,TGTGCCAGCAGCTTAGATAGTCCCTCTGTAAACACCATATATTTT
TRBV30,many,.,TRBJ1-2,CAWSENAYGYTF,TGTGCCTGGAGTGAGAATGCCTATGGCTACACCTTC
TRBV5-1,.,.,TRBJ2-7,CASSDNNGTGNYEQYF,TGCGCCAGCAGCGATAATAACGGGACGGGAAACTACGAGCAGTACTTC
TRBV30,.,.,TRBJ2-5,CAWKAGAVETQYF,TGTGCCTGGAAGGCAGGGGCTGTGGAGACCCAGTACTTC
TRBV2,few,.,TRBJ2-7,CASIEWRAYEQYF,TGTGCCAGCATTGAATGGCGGGCCTACGAGCAGTACTTC
TRBV19,few,.,TRBJ2-3,CATSRGLADTQYF,TGTGCCACCAGTAGGGGGTTGGCAGATACGCAGTATTTT
TRBV28,few,TRBD2,TRBJ2-7,CASSRGGRHEQYF,TGTGCCAGTAGTCGGGGAGGGAGGCACGAGCAGTACTTC
TRBV2,many,TRBD1,TRBJ1-2,CASSPSPTGAGGYTF,TGTGCCAGCAGCCCATCCCCGACAGGGGCTGGGGGCTACACCTTC